Listed here are 14 T cell receptor beta chains from one sample, sequenced in a study of blood T cell repertoires in COVID-19. The protocol was immunoSEQ multiplex PCR, while the TCRdb copy is restricted to in-frame clones and leaves out a portion. The data contain just under 350,000 clones, about 93% of them singletons. Material for sequencing was peripheral blood. The receptor set was obtained from a woman younger than 35 who had recovered from COVID-19.

The J gene is TRBJ2-3, the V gene TRBV19; 9 bases match TRBD2. Losses at the gene ends were 9 bases for V and 4 bases for J; bases not matched to a gene: 5. The CDR3 has 13 amino acids. Germline lookup yields CDR1 LNHDA and CDR2 SQIVND (reference sequence). The CDR3: CASGLAQSDTQYF. The CDR3, as DNA: TGTGCCAGCGGACTAGCGCAATCAGATACGCAGTATTTT.

This chain links TRBV4-3 with TRBJ1-1; the D gene is possibly TRBD1 (5 bases). Germline lookup yields CDR1 LGHNA and CDR2 YSLEER. Between the trimmed V and J ends, which lost 4 bases and 5 bases, there was a span of 14 bases. This CDR3 is 14 amino acids long. The CDR3 loop reads CASSLGAFGTEAFF. The CDR3 DNA is TGCGCCAGCAGCCTTGGGGCTTTTGGAACTGAAGCTTTCTTT.

V and J are TRBV5-6 and TRBJ2-7, with 7 nucleotides matching TRBD1. CDR3 length: 14 amino acids. CDR1 is SGHDT and CDR2 is YYEEEE in the germline V gene. V was clipped by 0 bases and J by 4 bases; unmatched bases: 4. The CDR3 is CASSLGRGRYEQYV. The CDR3 nucleotides read TGTGCCAGCAGCTTGGGTAGGGGGCGGTACGAGCAGTACGTC.

The V and J genes are TRBV29-1 and TRBJ2-5; maybe TRBD1 (6 bases). Trimming stripped 3 bases from V and 0 bases from J, with 23 bases between. Germline assignment: CDR1 SQVTM and CDR2 ANQGSEA. The CDR3 has 18 amino acids. The CDR3 DNA reads as TGCAGCGTTGACGCCGCACTGGACAGTCATAAGTACCAAGAGACCCAGTACTTC. This translates into CSVDAALDSHKYQETQYF.

The chain couples TRBV5-1 to TRBJ1-4; possible D gene TRBD1, 5 bases. There are 14 residues in the CDR3. Germline lookup yields CDR1 SGHRS and CDR2 YFSETQ. Trimming shortened V by 1 base and J by 8 bases, and 12 bases separated the two germline ends. The CDR3 coding sequence is TGCGCCAGCAGCTTGTTCGGGGGTGAGGAAAAACTGTTTTTT. Its translation is CASSLFGGEEKLFF.

The chain is built from TRBV7-2 and TRBJ1-1, with 7 bases that match TRBD1. Germline V gene sequence: CDR1 SGHTA, CDR2 FQGNSA. CDR3 length: 13 residues. The V and J ends lost 5 bases and 5 bases, in that order; junction bases with no gene match: 5. The CDR3 DNA is TGTGCCAGCAGCCCCGACAGGGTGACTGAAGCTTTCTTT. It encodes CASSPDRVTEAFF.

CDR3 sequence: CASSQNHGASGRSDTQYF. DNA for the CDR3: TGCGCCAGCAGCCAAAATCACGGGGCTAGCGGGAGATCGGATACGCAGTATTTT. This rearrangement joins TRBV4-3 to TRBJ2-3; 10 positions agree with TRBD2. The CDR3 length is 18 residues. Germline CDR1 is LGHNA and CDR2 is YSLEER. The trim removed 2 bases at V and 6 bases at J, leaving 14 bases unmatched.

The rearrangement links TRBV24-1 to TRBJ1-2; unclear D gene. This CDR3 is 13 amino acids long. Germline V lookup: CDR1 KGHDR, CDR2 SFDVKD. Trimming shortened V by 3 bases and J by 4 bases, and 8 bases separated the two germline ends. CDR3 residues: CATSDPASYGYTF. In nucleotides, the CDR3 is TGTGCCACCAGTGATCCCGCGAGCTATGGCTACACCTTC.

This chain links TRBV7-9 with TRBJ1-2, with TRBD1 as a possible D gene (6 bases). Germline CDR1 SEHNR, CDR2 FQNEAQ (reference sequence). The CDR3 spans 14 residues. The V end lost 1 base, the J end lost 2 bases, and 8 bases lay between the germline ends. The CDR3 coding sequence is TGTGCCAGCAGCTTAGGCAGGGGAAACTATGGCTACACCTTC. It codes for CASSLGRGNYGYTF.

The chain employs TRBV5-4 and TRBJ1-6; 7 nucleotides agree with TRBD1. The CDR3 is 17 residues long. Trimming at V came to 4 bases and at J to 7 bases, leaving 14 bases not matched to a gene. Germline V lookup: CDR1 SGHNT, CDR2 YYREEE (reference sequence). The CDR3 is CASSGARWDSLNSPLHF. The CDR3 DNA follows: TGTGCCAGCAGCGGCGCCCGATGGGACAGTTTAAATTCACCCCTCCACTTT.

The chain recombines TRBV9 with TRBJ1-2, with D possibly matching TRBD1 (5 bases). This CDR3 is 14 amino acids long. V was trimmed by 0 bases and J by 6 bases, leaving 12 bases between them. In germline, CDR1 is SGDLS, CDR2 YYNGEE. DNA of the CDR3: TGTGCCAGCAGCGTAGCTACACCCAGGGATGGCTACACCTTC. Amino acid sequence: CASSVATPRDGYTF.

The chain combines TRBV9 with TRBJ1-4, with 7 bases fitting TRBD1. Germline loops: CDR1 SGDLS, CDR2 YYNGEE. The CDR3 extends over 15 amino acids. J was trimmed by 3 bases and V by 4 bases; bases with no gene match: 6. The DNA for the CDR3 is TGTGCCAGCAGCCCACGACAGGGTTCTAATGAAAAACTGTTTTTT. This codes for CASSPRQGSNEKLFF. The complete variable domain, with remaining parts taken from reference TRBV9 and TRBJ1-4, reads DSGVTQTPKHLITATGQRVTLRCSPRSGDLSVYWYQQSLDQGLQFLIQYYNGEERAKGNILERFSAQQFPDLHSELNLSSLELGDSALYFCASSPRQGSNEKLFFGSGTQLSVL.

The V gene is TRBV7-9, the J gene TRBJ1-2, with D perhaps matching TRBD1 (5 bases). Germline V gene lookup returns CDR1 SEHNR and CDR2 FQNEAQ (reference sequence). The CDR3 totals 14 residues. Trimming took 1 base from V and 3 from J, leaving 9 bases between them. Here the CDR3 DNA reads TGTGCCAGCAGCTTAGGACAGTTCTACTATGGCTACACCTTC. The encoded protein is CASSLGQFYYGYTF.

This chain links TRBV7-2 with TRBJ1-4; TRBD1 matches 9 bases. V was pared by 3 bases and J by 8 bases, with 10 bases of the junction left unmatched. The V gene's germline CDR1 is SGHTA and CDR2 FQGNSA. The CDR3 is made up of 16 amino acids. DNA of the CDR3: TGTGCCAGCAGCTTCGAACGGGACAGGGCAACAGAAAAACTGTTTTTT. It encodes CASSFERDRATEKLFF.